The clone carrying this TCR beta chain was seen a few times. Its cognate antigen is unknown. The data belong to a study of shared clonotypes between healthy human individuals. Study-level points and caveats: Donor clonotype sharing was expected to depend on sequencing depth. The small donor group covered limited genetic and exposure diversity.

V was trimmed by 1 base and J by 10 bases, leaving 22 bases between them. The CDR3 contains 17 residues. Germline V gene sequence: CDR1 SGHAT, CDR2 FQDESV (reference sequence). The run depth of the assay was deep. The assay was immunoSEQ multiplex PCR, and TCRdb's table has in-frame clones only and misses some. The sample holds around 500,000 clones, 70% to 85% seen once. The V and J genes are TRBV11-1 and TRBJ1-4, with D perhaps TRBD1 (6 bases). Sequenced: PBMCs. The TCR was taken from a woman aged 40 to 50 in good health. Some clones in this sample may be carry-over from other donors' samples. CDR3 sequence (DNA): TGTGCCAGCAGCTTAGAACAGGGTGAAGCCTCACAAGGAAAACTGTTTTTT. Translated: CASSLEQGEASQGKLFF.